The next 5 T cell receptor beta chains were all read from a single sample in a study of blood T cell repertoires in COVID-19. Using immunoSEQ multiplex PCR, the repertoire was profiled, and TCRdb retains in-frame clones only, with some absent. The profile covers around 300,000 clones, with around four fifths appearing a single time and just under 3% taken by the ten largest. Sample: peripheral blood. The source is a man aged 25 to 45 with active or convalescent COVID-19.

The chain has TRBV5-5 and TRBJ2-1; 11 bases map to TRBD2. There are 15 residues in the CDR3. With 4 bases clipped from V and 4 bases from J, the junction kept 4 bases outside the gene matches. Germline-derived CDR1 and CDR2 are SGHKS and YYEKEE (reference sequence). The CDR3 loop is CASSHLAGGYNEQFF. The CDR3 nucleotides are TGTGCCAGCAGCCACTTAGCGGGAGGGTACAATGAGCAGTTCTTC.

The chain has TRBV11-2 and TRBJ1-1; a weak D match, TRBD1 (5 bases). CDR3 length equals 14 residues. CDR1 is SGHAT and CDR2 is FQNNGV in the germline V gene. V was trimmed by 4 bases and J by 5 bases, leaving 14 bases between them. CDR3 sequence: CASSSSSGGTEAFF. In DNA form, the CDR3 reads TGTGCCAGCAGCTCCTCCTCGGGGGGGACTGAAGCTTTCTTT.

As DNA, the CDR3 is TGTGCCAGCAGCTCCCTTTTACTAGCGGGAGACTCCTACGAGCAGTACTTC. Protein product: CASSSLLLAGDSYEQYF. This rearrangement joins TRBV5-6 to TRBJ2-7, with TRBD2 identical over 11 bases. The germline CDR1 and CDR2 sequences are SGHDT and YYEEEE. Trimming removed 3 bases from V and 0 bases from J; junction bases left unmatched: 8. This CDR3 has 17 amino acids.

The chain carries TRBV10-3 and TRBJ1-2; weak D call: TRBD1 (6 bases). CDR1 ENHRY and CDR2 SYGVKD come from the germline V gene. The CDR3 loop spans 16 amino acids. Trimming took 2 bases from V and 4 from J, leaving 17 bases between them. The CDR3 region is CAISESRRGGGYGYTF. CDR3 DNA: TGTGCCATCAGTGAGAGTAGGAGAGGGGGTGGCTATGGCTACACCTTC.

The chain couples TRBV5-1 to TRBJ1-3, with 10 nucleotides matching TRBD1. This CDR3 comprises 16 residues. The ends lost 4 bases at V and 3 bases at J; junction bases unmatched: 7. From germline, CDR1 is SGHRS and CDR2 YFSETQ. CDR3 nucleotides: TGCGCCAGCAGCGGTATCGGGACAGGGGTTGGAAACACCATATATTTT. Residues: CASSGIGTGVGNTIYF.